Following are 19 T cell receptor beta chains from one sample sequenced in a study of blood T cell repertoires in COVID-19. Measured with immunoSEQ multiplex PCR; TCRdb has only the in-frame clones, and not every one. The sample yields 70,000 to 100,000 clones, roughly 78% seen once. Sequences were obtained from peripheral blood. The receptors shown here come from a man aged 50-60 years with active or convalescent COVID-19.

The genes are TRBV29-1 and TRBJ1-1; D is unclear. The CDR3 has 14 amino acids. Germline V gene lookup returns CDR1 SQVTM and CDR2 ANQGSEA. V was shortened by 3 bases and J by 1 base, with 12 bases between the two germline ends. In nucleotides, the CDR3 is TGCAGCGTTGATTCGACACTCAGGAACACTGAAGCTTTCTTT. Its protein is CSVDSTLRNTEAFF.

V gene TRBV6-5 combines with J gene TRBJ2-1; no reliable D call. CDR1 and CDR2 from the germline V gene are MNHEY and SVGAGI. The CDR3 extends over 11 amino acids. CDR3 nucleotides: TGTGCAAGCCGAGGTTACAATGAGCAGTTCTTC. Its protein product is CASRGYNEQFF.

This clone was picked up one time. The V and J genes are TRBV27 and TRBJ1-2; no clear D. This CDR3 has 15 amino acids. Germline V CDR1 and CDR2: MNHEY, SMNVEV (reference sequence). The V gene lost 0 bases and the J gene lost 7 bases, with 15 bases spanning the gap. The CDR3 spells CASSLSGGPSIGYTF. The CDR3 DNA follows: TGTGCCAGCAGTTTATCGGGAGGCCCCTCTATTGGCTACACCTTC.

The chain joins TRBV6-1 to TRBJ1-4; D is uncertain. With 2 bases removed from V and 3 bases from J, the gap between germline ends came to 10 bases. The length of the CDR3 is 15 residues. Germline V gives CDR1 MNHNS, CDR2 SASEGT. The CDR3 sequence is CASSEMNISNEKLFF. Written as DNA, the CDR3 is TGTGCCAGCAGTGAAATGAACATCTCTAATGAAAAACTGTTTTTT.

In its sample, this clone was seen a few times. The J gene is TRBJ2-4, the V gene TRBV7-9; D remains unclear. Germline CDR1 reads SEHNR; CDR2 reads FQNEAQ (reference sequence). The CDR3 runs to 14 residues. V lost 2 bases, J lost 8 bases, and 13 bases lay in between. For the CDR3, the DNA is TGTGCCAGCAGCTTAAGGCAGGTGGAAGACATTCAGTACTTC. Translating it yields CASSLRQVEDIQYF. The full variable domain, completed using reference TRBV7-9 and TRBJ2-4, is DTGVSQNPRHKITKRGQNVTFRCDPISEHNRLYWYRQTLGQGPEFLTYFQNEAQLEKSRLLSDRFSAERPKGSFSTLEIQRTEQGDSAMYLCASSLRQVEDIQYFGAGTRLSVL.

The chain is built from TRBV7-9 and TRBJ2-3; the D is unclear. Trimming removed 2 bases at V and 0 bases at J, with 9 bases between. This CDR3 contains 15 residues. Germline V gene data show CDR1 as SEHNR and CDR2 as FQNEAQ (reference sequence). The CDR3 DNA reads TGTGCCAGCAGCTTAACTGAAACTAGCACAGATACGCAGTATTTT. Translated, it gives CASSLTETSTDTQYF.

This clone was recorded a few times. V and J are TRBV6-5 and TRBJ2-3, with a weak D call TRBD1 (6 bases). V lost 6 bases and J 1 base, leaving 14 bases between the germline ends. CDR1 and CDR2 (germline): MNHEY, SVGAGI. CDR3 size: 15 residues. The CDR3 here is CASRVGQGRTDTQYF. In DNA form, the CDR3 reads TGTGCCAGCAGGGTAGGGCAGGGGCGCACAGATACGCAGTATTTT.

This clone appeared a few times. The same CDR3 is also encoded by other DNA sequences in this sample. The gene calls are TRBV7-2 and TRBJ2-7; tentatively, D is TRBD2 (7 bases). V gave up 1 base and J gave up 2 bases, with 12 bases separating them. Per germline, CDR1 SGHTA and CDR2 FQGNSA. There are 15 residues in the CDR3. DNA for the CDR3: TGTGCCAGCAGCTTAGTTGCGGGGGCCACCTACGAGCAGTACTTC. Protein: CASSLVAGATYEQYF.

This chain uses TRBV5-4 with TRBJ2-7; D is perhaps TRBD1 (5 bases). V shed 0 bases and J shed 2 bases, with 9 bases lying between them. Germline V gene sequence: CDR1 SGHNT, CDR2 YYREEE (reference sequence). The CDR3 spans 14 residues. CDR3 residues: CASSLGQSTYEQYF. CDR3 DNA sequence: TGTGCCAGCAGCTTGGGACAGTCTACCTACGAGCAGTACTTC.

The genes are TRBV7-9 and TRBJ1-2, with 8 positions matching TRBD1. After removal of 3 bases from V and 8 bases from J, the junction contained 8 bases not matched to a gene. Germline V gene data show CDR1 as SEHNR and CDR2 as FQNEAQ (reference sequence). CDR3 length: 14 residues. Here the CDR3 reads CASSLGQVVGGYTF. The DNA of the CDR3 is TGTGCCAGCAGCTTGGGACAGGTAGTCGGCGGCTACACCTTC.

This sequence joins TRBV27 and TRBJ1-2; maybe TRBD1 (6 bases). The CDR3 covers 14 residues. Trimming left V 5 bases short and J 5 bases short, with 15 bases between. Germline V lookup: CDR1 MNHEY, CDR2 SMNVEV (reference sequence). The CDR3 bases are TGTGCCAGCAGTCCCCTAACAGGGATGTATGGCTACACCTTC. It yields the protein CASSPLTGMYGYTF.

This clone was found once. The chain recombines TRBV10-1 with TRBJ2-1; 10 nucleotides match TRBD2. The germline gives CDR1 WNHNN, CDR2 SYGVQD (reference sequence). CDR3 length: 14 residues. V lost 4 bases, J lost 7 bases, and 4 bases stayed unmatched. For the CDR3, the DNA is TGCGCCAGCAGTGCTCCGGGACTAGCGAATGAGCAGTTCTTC. This encodes CASSAPGLANEQFF.

This chain links TRBV30 with TRBJ1-6, with 11 bases matching TRBD1. This CDR3 region has 14 residues. CDR1 is GTSNPN and CDR2 is SVGIG in the germline V gene (reference sequence). V trimming: 2 bases; J trimming: 11 bases; junction bases outside the gene matches: 5. CDR3 coding DNA: TGTGCCTGGAGTCCGGGACAGGGGGAAACACCCCTCCACTTT. It translates to CAWSPGQGETPLHF.

The chain carries TRBV10-1 and TRBJ2-3; 9 nucleotides match TRBD2. This CDR3 contains 16 residues. Per the germline V gene, CDR1 is WNHNN and CDR2 is SYGVQD (reference sequence). V shed 0 bases, J shed 2 bases, and the junction held 3 bases outside the gene matches. Here the CDR3 reads CASSESLAGHTDTQYF. CDR3 sequence (DNA): TGCGCCAGCAGTGAGTCGCTAGCGGGGCACACAGATACGCAGTATTTT.

The gene calls are TRBV19 and TRBJ1-1; tentatively, D is TRBD1 (5 bases). V gave up 6 bases and J gave up 1 base, with 12 bases separating them. CDR1 is LNHDA, CDR2 SQIVND, per germline (reference sequence). The CDR3 has 14 residues. CDR3 sequence: CASRTTVPNTEAFF. The CDR3 DNA reads as TGTGCCAGTAGAACGACAGTTCCGAACACTGAAGCTTTCTTT.

The rearrangement uses TRBV2 and TRBJ2-2; D gene unclear. Germline V lookup: CDR1 SNHLY, CDR2 FYNNEI. CDR3 length equals 15 residues. The V and J ends lost 5 bases and 1 base respectively, with 11 bases between them. The CDR3 DNA is TGTGCCAGCAGTTACAGATACGGGAACACCGGGGAGCTGTTTTTT. Translation gives CASSYRYGNTGELFF.

The chain couples TRBV6-2 or TRBV6-3 to TRBJ2-7, with no clear D. Germline V lookup: CDR1 MNHEY, CDR2 SVGEGT. There are 14 residues in the CDR3. Trimming left V 5 bases short and J 0 bases short, with 11 bases between. This chain's CDR3 is CASSTTGFSYEQYF. CDR3 nucleotide sequence: TGTGCCAGCAGTACCACCGGGTTCTCCTACGAGCAGTACTTC.

The chain employs TRBV29-1 and TRBJ2-6; 8 bases fit TRBD1. CDR3 length: 13 amino acids. Germline V CDR1 and CDR2: SQVTM, ANQGSEA. The V and J ends lost 6 bases and 3 bases, in that order; junction bases with no gene match: 1. For the CDR3, the DNA is TGCAGCGTAGACAGGGGTGGGGCCAACGTCCTGACTTTC. It translates to CSVDRGGANVLTF.

This clone was picked up one time. The chain combines TRBV2 with TRBJ1-5, with TRBD1 matching over 9 bases. The CDR3 contains 15 residues. Trimming took 7 bases from V and 2 from J; bases not matched to a gene: 6. Germline assignment: CDR1 SNHLY and CDR2 FYNNEI. CDR3: CASNVGDRGNQPQHF. The DNA of the CDR3 is TGTGCCAGCAACGTCGGGGACAGGGGCAATCAGCCCCAGCATTTT.